The subject of this entry is one T cell receptor beta chain. Its specificity is not known. The sample belongs to a study of shared clonotypes between healthy human individuals. The study, taken as a whole, reports: It was expected that sequencing depth would affect clonotype sharing among donors.

Only in-frame clones appear in the TCRdb table, and some are missing; sequencing was by immunoSEQ multiplex PCR. The repertoire includes 2,100,000 or so clones, nearly 97% of them detected once, and roughly 0.13% sits in the top ten. The CDR3 is 11 residues long. Trimming removed 5 bases from V and 3 bases from J, with 2 bases in between. Germline assignment: CDR1 SEHNR and CDR2 FQNEAQ (reference sequence). The TCR originated in a young man in good health. The sequencing sample was made of naive CD4+ T cells sorted from blood. Subset described: CD45RA+ positively selected. V usage is TRBV7-9 and J usage is TRBJ2-1; D not resolved. For the CDR3, the DNA is TGTGCCAGCAGCCGCTACAATGAGCAGTTCTTC. Translation gives CASSRYNEQFF.